Described below is a single TCR beta chain sequence and its context. The antigen is unknown. Quantitative barcoded 5'-RACE was used to prepare TCR beta libraries. Each CDR3 protein gets one entry after TCRdb re-called the 5' RACE reads with MiXCR. The table has about 480,000 distinct CDR3 sequences, roughly 15% seen once; the top ten hold approximately 1%. This sample stems from a study of CD8 T cells in ankylosing spondylitis. After removal of 7 bases from V and 7 bases from J, the junction contained 11 bases not matched to a gene. The CDR3 spans 15 residues. Germline CDR1 and CDR2: SGHRS and YFSETQ. Study-wide findings and caveats: In peripheral blood, disease-linked CD8+ clones occurred at relatively low frequencies. What seemed typical of ankylosing spondylitis blood was a TCR beta motif built from fewer than ten highly homologous variants. Some of these motif variants have turned up before, in reports on reactive arthritis synovial fluid and blood. Reportedly, significant enrichment of disease-linked clones occurred in matched ankylosing spondylitis synovial fluid.

The source of this sequence is a male donor with ankylosing spondylitis. The specimen was blood, either unsorted or a sorted T cell fraction (not recorded which). V gene TRBV5-1 combines with J gene TRBJ1-6, with TRBD1 matching 7 bases. CDR3 nucleotides: TGCGCCAGCCGGTTGACAGGGCAGGACAATTCACCCCTCCACTTT. Translating gives CASRLTGQDNSPLHF. Full variable domain (rest looked up from reference TRBV5-1 and TRBJ1-6): KAGVTQTPRYLIKTRGQQVTLSCSPISGHRSVSWYQQTPGQGLQFLFEYFSETQRNKGNFPGRFSGRQFSNSRSEMNVSTLELGDSALYLCASRLTGQDNSPLHFGNGTRLTVT.